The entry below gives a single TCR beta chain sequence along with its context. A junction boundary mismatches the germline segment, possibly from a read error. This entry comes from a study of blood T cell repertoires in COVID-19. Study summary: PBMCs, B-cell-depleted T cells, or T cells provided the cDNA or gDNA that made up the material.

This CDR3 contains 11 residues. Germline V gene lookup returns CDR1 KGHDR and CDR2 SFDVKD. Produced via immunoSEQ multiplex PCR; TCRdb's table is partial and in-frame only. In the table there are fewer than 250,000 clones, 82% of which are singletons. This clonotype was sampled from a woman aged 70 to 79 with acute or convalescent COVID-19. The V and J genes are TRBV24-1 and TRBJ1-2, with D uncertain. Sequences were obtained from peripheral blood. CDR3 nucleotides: TGTGCCACCAGTGATTTGCTTTTCTGGAGTTTC. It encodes CATSDLLFWSF.